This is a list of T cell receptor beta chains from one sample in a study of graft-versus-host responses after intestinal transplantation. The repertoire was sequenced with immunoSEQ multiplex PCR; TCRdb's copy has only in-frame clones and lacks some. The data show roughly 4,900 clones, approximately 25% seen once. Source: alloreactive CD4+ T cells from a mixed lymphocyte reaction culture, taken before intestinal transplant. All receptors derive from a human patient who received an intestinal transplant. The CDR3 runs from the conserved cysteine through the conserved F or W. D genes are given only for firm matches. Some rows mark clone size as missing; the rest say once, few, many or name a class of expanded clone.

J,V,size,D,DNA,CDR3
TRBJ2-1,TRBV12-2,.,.,TGTGCAAGTCGCCTACGACTAGGGTACAATGAGCAGTTCTTC,CASRLRLGYNEQFF
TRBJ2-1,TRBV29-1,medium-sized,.,TGCAGCGTCCGGATATATGAGCAGTTCTTC,CSVRIYEQFF
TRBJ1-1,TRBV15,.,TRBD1,TGTGCCACCAGCAACCGGGACAGGGGTATGAACACTGAAGCTTTCTTT,CATSNRDRGMNTEAFF
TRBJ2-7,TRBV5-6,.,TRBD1,TGTGCCAGCAGCCTCAACAGGGGCTACGAGCAGTACTTC,CASSLNRGYEQYF
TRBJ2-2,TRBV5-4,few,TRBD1,TGTGCCAGCAGCCCCCGACCCTGGACAGGCGGGCGGACCGGGGAGCTGTTTTTT,CASSPRPWTGGRTGELFF
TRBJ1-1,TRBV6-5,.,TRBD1,TGTGCCAGCAGCAGAGACAGGGGTGGCACTGAAGCTTTCTTT,CASSRDRGGTEAFF
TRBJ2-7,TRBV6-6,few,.,TGTGCCAGCAGTTACACAGGAGGCTCCTACGAGCAGTACTTC,CASSYTGGSYEQYF
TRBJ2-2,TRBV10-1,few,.,TGCGCCAGCAGCCTCTCGGGCACCGGGGAGCTGTTTTTT,CASSLSGTGELFF
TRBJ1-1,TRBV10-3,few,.,TGTGCCTCCAGTGGAGACAGCTCTGAAAACACTGAAGCTTTCTTT,CASSGDSSENTEAFF
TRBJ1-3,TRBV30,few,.,TGTGCCTGGAGTGTACCAGGGGCTGGAAACACCATATATTTT,CAWSVPGAGNTIYF
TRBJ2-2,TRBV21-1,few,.,TGTGCCAGCAGCAAAGCGTTGAGAGGGAACACCGGGGAGCTGTTTTTT,CASSKALRGNTGELFF
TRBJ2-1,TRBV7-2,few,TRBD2,TGTGCCAGCAGCTTCTCGACTAGCAGACACAATGAGCAGTTCTTC,CASSFSTSRHNEQFF
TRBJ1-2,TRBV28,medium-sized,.,TGTGCCAGCAGTTTATTGAGGGTACGGTATGGCTACACCTTC,CASSLLRVRYGYTF
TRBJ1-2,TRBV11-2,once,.,TGTGCCAGCAGCTATGAAGCCAATCTCGGAAAGACCTATGGCTACACCTTC,CASSYEANLGKTYGYTF
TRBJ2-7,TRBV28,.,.,TGTGCCAGCAGTGTGTGGAGCTCCTACGAGCAGTACTTC,CASSVWSSYEQYF
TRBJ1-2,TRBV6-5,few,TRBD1,TGTGCCAGCACTCCGACAGGGGGAAACTATGGCTACACCTTC,CASTPTGGNYGYTF
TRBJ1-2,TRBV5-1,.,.,TGCGCCAGCAGCTTGACAGGTTCCTCCTATGGCTACACCTTC,CASSLTGSSYGYTF
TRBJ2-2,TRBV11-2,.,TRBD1,TGTGCCAGCAGCGTGACAGGGGGAAGGGCCGGGGAGCTGTTTTTT,CASSVTGGRAGELFF
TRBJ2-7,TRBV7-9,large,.,TGTGCCAGCAGCCAAGACAGGCCATCCTACGAGCAGTACTTC,CASSQDRPSYEQYF
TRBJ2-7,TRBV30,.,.,TGTGCCTTAAGCAGGCGCGCCGAGCAGTACTTC,CALSRRAEQYF
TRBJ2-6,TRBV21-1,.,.,TGTGCCAGCAGACGGGCAATGCTACAACAAAGTCGGGCCAACGTCCTGACTTTC,CASRRAMLQQSRANVLTF
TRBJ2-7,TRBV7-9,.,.,TGTGCCAGCAGCCCAGTGGGCGGGAACTACGAGCAGTACTTC,CASSPVGGNYEQYF
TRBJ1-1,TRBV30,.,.,TGTGCCTGGACCCCCCTAATTGTGACTGAAGCTTTCTTT,CAWTPLIVTEAFF
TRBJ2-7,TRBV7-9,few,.,TGTGCCAGCAGCCCCCGCCTCGCCGGTTCAGCGATTTACGAGCAGTACTTC,CASSPRLAGSAIYEQYF
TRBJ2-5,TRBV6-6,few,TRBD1,TGTGCCAGCAGTCAGGACAGGGAAGAGACCCAGTACTTC,CASSQDREETQYF
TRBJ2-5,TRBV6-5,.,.,TGTGCCAGCAGTTACTCGGCAGGTTTGCAAGAGACCCAGTACTTC,CASSYSAGLQETQYF
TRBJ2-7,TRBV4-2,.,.,TGTGCCAGCAGCCAAGAACAGCCCTACGAGCAGTACTTC,CASSQEQPYEQYF
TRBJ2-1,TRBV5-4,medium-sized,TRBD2,TGTGCCAGCAGCCGCGGGACTAGCGGACCCTACAATGAGCAGTTCTTC,CASSRGTSGPYNEQFF
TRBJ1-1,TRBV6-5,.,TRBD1,TGTGCCAGCAGTGGACAGGGGAACACTGAAGCTTTCTTT,CASSGQGNTEAFF
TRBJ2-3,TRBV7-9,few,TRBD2,TGTGCCAGCTCCTCCGGGACTAGCGCCTCCACAGATACGCAGTATTTT,CASSSGTSASTDTQYF
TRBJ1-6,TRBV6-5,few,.,TGTGCCAGCAGTGAGTTTGATTCACCCCTCCACTTT,CASSEFDSPLHF
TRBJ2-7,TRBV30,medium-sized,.,TGTGCCTGGAGCCCGCAGCGCTACGAGCAGTACTTC,CAWSPQRYEQYF
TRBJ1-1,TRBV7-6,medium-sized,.,TGTGCCAGCAGTTCTGGGGGCCCCACTGAAGCTTTCTTT,CASSSGGPTEAFF
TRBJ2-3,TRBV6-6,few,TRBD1,TGTGCCAGCAGGAGGGACAGATTAGTCGCAGATACGCAGTATTTT,CASRRDRLVADTQYF
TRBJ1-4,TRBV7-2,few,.,TGTGCCAGCAGCCGATACAGGGCAACTAATGAAAAACTGTTTTTT,CASSRYRATNEKLFF
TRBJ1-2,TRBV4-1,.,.,TGCGCCAGCAGCCGTCAAATCCAGAACCGAAAGACCTATGGCTACACCTTC,CASSRQIQNRKTYGYTF
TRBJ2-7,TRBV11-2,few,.,TGTGCCAGCAGCTTAGACCCAGGGTATTACGAGCAGTACTTC,CASSLDPGYYEQYF
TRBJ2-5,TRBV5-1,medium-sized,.,TGCGCCAGCAGCTTGAGGTACCAAGAGACCCAGTACTTC,CASSLRYQETQYF
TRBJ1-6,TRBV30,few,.,TGTGCCTGGAGAATTACATGGGATTCACCCCTCCACTTT,CAWRITWDSPLHF
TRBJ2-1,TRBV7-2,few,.,TGTGCCAGCAGCCGTCTCGCGGCCTACAATGAGCAGTTCTTC,CASSRLAAYNEQFF
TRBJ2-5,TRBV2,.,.,TGTGCCAGCAGTGAAGCGGGGACGGTTCAAGAGACCCAGTACTTC,CASSEAGTVQETQYF
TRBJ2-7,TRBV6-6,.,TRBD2,TGTGCCTCAGGACTAGCGGGGGGCTACGAGCAGTACTTC,CASGLAGGYEQYF
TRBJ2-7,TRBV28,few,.,TGTGCCAGCAGTCATGCAGGGATCTCCTACGAGCAGTACTTC,CASSHAGISYEQYF
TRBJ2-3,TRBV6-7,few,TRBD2,TGTGCCAGCAGTTACTCAGGGAGGGCAGATACGCAGTATTTT,CASSYSGRADTQYF